Presented here are 6 T cell receptor beta chains from one specimen sequenced in a study of blood T cells in healthy people across ages (dated by TCRdb to the mid-2010s). Libraries were made using 5' RACE. Sequencing took place on an Illumina HiSeq 2500. The second PCR ran for roughly 7 to 12 cycles and used a J-beta primer mix along with a sample-barcoded 5' primer. In TCRdb, the public reads were trimmed at Q25 with fastp and aligned with MiXCR, with productive beta chains retained. Records with the same CDR3 protein are collapsed into one entry carrying the most frequent genes and DNA. The sample profile shows about 830,000 distinct CDR3 sequences; approximately 65% of them were found once. The ten largest clonotypes hold around a quarter of the sample. Sequencing was done on a sample of blood. The receptors shown here come from a man aged 25-40 years in good health.

Many counts were recorded for this clonotype. This chain links TRBV12-3 or TRBV12-4 with TRBJ2-7; TRBD2 aligns across 8 bases. The V gene end was trimmed by 5 bases and the J gene end by 6 bases; junction bases not matched to a gene: 6. The CDR3 totals 13 residues. In nucleotides, the CDR3 is TGTGCCAGCAGTACGTTAGCGGGGATCGAGCAGTACTTC. Residues: CASSTLAGIEQYF.

V gene TRBV20-1 combines with J gene TRBJ2-5, with TRBD1 matching 7 bases. The trim removed 4 bases at V and 0 bases at J, leaving 2 bases unmatched. The CDR3 loop spans 13 amino acids. CDR1 DFQATT and CDR2 SNEGSKA come from the germline V gene (reference sequence). CDR3 sequence (DNA): TGCAGTGCTACCGGGACAGACCAAGAGACCCAGTACTTC. Its protein is CSATGTDQETQYF.

This clonotype has just one count. V gene TRBV7-2 combines with J gene TRBJ2-1, with 12 bases identical to TRBD2. This CDR3 comprises 16 residues. The germline V gene has CDR1 SGHTA and CDR2 FQGNSA. Trimming cost V 7 bases and J 4 bases; bases outside gene matches: 8. For the CDR3, the DNA is TGTGCCAGCAACCCTAGCGGGGGGGCCTTTTACAATGAGCAGTTCTTC. This encodes CASNPSGGAFYNEQFF. The full variable domain, its missing parts supplied by reference TRBV7-2 and TRBJ2-1, is GAGVSQSPSNKVTEKGKDVELRCDPISGHTALYWYRQSLGQGLEFLIYFQGNSAPDKSGLPSDRFSAERTGGSVSTLTIQRTQQEDSAVYLCASNPSGGAFYNEQFFGPGTRLTVL.

CDR3: CASSLESTGLAFF. DNA for the CDR3: TGTGCCAGCAGCTTAGAATCGACAGGGTTAGCTTTCTTT. The J gene is TRBJ1-1, the V gene TRBV7-2; 7 bases fit TRBD1. The germline CDR1 and CDR2 sequences are SGHTA and FQGNSA. The CDR3 contains 13 residues. Germline trimming cut 1 base from V and 10 bases from J; bases unmatched to any gene: 6.

The chain recombines TRBV20-1 with TRBJ1-5; D is possibly TRBD1 (5 bases). Germline loops: CDR1 DFQATT, CDR2 SNEGSKA (reference sequence). The CDR3 is 17 amino acids. V lost 1 base, J lost 0 bases, and 16 bases lay in between. CDR3 in amino acids: CSARVEGTRHSNQPQHF. The CDR3 coding sequence is TGCAGTGCTAGAGTCGAAGGGACCCGGCATAGCAATCAGCCCCAGCATTTT.

In its sample, this clonotype was seen a few times. The V and J genes are TRBV27 and TRBJ2-7, with D possibly TRBD1 on 6 matching bases. Germline V gene lookup returns CDR1 MNHEY and CDR2 SMNVEV (reference sequence). V lost 0 bases and J 0 bases, leaving 12 bases between the germline ends. This CDR3 spans 16 amino acids. The CDR3 DNA reads TGTGCCAGCAGTTTATCAGCTGACAGGCCCTCCTACGAGCAGTACTTC. Amino acids: CASSLSADRPSYEQYF.